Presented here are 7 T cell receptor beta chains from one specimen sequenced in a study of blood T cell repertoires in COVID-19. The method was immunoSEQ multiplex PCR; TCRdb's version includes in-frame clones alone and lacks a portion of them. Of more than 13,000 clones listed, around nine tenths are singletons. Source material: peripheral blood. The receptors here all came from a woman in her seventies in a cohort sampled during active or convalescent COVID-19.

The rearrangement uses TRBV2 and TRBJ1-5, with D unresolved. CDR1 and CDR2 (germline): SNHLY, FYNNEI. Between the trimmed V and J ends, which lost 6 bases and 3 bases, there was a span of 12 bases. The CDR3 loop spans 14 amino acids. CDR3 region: CASSLGRNNQPQHF. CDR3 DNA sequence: TGTGCCAGCAGCCTGGGCAGGAACAATCAGCCCCAGCATTTT.

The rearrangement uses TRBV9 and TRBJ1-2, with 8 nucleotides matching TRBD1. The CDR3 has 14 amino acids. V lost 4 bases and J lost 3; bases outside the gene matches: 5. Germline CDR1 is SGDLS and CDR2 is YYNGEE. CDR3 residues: CASSPGQGDYGYTF. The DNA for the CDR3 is TGTGCCAGCAGCCCCGGACAGGGTGACTATGGCTACACCTTC.

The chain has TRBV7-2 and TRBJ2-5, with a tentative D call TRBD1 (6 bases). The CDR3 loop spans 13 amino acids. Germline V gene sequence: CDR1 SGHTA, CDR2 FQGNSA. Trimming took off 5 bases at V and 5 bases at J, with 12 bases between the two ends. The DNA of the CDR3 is TGTGCCAGCAGCCCCCGGGACACCGAGACCCAGTACTTC. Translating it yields CASSPRDTETQYF.

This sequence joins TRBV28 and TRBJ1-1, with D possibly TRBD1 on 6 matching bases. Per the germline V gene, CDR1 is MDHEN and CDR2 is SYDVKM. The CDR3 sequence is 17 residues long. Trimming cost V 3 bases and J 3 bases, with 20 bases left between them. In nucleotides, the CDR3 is TGTGCCAGCAGTTTTTTCGGCAGGGGCCTAAACCACACTGAAGCTTTCTTT. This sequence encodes CASSFFGRGLNHTEAFF.

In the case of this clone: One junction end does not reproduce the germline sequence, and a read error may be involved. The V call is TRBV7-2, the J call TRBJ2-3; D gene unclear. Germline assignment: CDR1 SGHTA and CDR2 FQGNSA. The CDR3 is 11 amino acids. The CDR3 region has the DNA TGTGCCAGCAGCTTAGAGGCTAGTTTGCATTTT. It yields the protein CASSLEASLHF.

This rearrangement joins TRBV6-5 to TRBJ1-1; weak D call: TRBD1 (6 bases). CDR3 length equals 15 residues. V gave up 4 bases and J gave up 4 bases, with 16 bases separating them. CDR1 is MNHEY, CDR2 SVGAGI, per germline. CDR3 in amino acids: CASSFSRGGGTEAFF. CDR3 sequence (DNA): TGTGCCAGCAGTTTCTCCAGGGGAGGGGGCACTGAAGCTTTCTTT.

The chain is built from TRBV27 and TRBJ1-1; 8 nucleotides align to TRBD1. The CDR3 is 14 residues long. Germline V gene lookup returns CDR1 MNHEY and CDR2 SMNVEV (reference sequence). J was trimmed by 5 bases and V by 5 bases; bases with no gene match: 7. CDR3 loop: CASSTRTGKTEAFF. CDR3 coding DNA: TGTGCCAGCAGTACTAGGACAGGGAAGACTGAAGCTTTCTTT.